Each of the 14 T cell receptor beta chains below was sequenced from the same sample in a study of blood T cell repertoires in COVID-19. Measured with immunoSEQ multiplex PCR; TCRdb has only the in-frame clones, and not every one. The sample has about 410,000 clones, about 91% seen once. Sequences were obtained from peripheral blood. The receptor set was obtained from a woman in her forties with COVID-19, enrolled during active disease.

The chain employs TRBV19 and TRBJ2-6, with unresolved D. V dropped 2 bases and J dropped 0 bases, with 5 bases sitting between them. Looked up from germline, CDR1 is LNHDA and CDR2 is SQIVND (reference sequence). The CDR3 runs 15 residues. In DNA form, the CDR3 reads TGTGCCAGTAGTATAAGAGTCTCTGGGGCCAACGTCCTGACTTTC. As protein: CASSIRVSGANVLTF.

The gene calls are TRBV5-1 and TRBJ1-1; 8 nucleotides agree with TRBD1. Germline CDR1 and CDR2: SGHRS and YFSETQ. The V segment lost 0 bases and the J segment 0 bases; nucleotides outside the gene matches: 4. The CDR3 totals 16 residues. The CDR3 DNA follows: TGCGCCAGCAGCTTGGCTGGACAGGGTTTGAACACTGAAGCTTTCTTT. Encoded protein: CASSLAGQGLNTEAFF.

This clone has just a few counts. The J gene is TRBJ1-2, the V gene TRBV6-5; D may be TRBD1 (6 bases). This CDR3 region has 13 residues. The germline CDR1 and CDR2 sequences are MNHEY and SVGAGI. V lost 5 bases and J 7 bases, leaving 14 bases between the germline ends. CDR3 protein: CASSRNRVSGYTF. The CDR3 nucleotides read TGTGCCAGCAGTCGGAACAGGGTTAGTGGCTACACCTTC.

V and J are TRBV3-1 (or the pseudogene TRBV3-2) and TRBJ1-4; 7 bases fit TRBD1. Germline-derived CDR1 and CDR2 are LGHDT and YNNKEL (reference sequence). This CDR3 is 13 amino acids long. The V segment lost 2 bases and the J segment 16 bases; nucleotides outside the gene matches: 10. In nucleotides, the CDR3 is TGTGCCAGCAGCCAAACCCCCCAGAGGGGGCGGTTTTTT. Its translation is CASSQTPQRGRFF.

DNA of the CDR3: TGTGCCAGTAGTATCCGAGGGGGTTCCTCCTACGAGCAGTACTTC. It specifies CASSIRGGSSYEQYF. The chain couples TRBV19 to TRBJ2-7; perhaps TRBD1 as D (6 bases). Germline-derived CDR1 and CDR2 are LNHDA and SQIVND (reference sequence). This CDR3 is built from 15 residues. V was clipped by 3 bases and J by 0 bases, with 12 bases between them.

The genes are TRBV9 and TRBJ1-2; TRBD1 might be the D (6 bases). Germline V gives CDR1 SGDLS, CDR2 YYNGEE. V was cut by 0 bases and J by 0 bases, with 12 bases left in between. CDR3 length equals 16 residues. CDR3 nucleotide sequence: TGTGCCAGCAGCGTAGTACAGGGCGATACTAACTATGGCTACACCTTC. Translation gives CASSVVQGDTNYGYTF.

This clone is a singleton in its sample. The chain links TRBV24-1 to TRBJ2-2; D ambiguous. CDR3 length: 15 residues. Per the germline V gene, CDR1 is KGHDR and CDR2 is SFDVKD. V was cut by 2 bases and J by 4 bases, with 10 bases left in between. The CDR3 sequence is CATSDSTWSTGELFF. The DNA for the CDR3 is TGTGCCACCAGTGATTCAACATGGAGCACCGGGGAGCTGTTTTTT.

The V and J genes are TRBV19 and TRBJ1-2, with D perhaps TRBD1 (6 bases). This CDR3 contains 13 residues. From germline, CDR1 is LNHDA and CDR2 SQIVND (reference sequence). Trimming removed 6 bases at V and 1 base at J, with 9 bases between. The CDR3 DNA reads TGTGCCAGTAGAAGGGGGTTTAACTATGGCTACACCTTC. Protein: CASRRGFNYGYTF.

CDR3 protein: CASSSQGAGIYEQYF. Here the CDR3 DNA reads TGTGCCAGCAGCTCCCAAGGGGCAGGGATCTACGAGCAGTACTTC. V and J are TRBV7-6 and TRBJ2-7; D perhaps matches TRBD1 (5 bases). Trimming removed 4 bases at V and 3 bases at J, with 16 bases between. This CDR3 has 15 residues. Germline CDR1 and CDR2: SGHVS and FNYEAQ.

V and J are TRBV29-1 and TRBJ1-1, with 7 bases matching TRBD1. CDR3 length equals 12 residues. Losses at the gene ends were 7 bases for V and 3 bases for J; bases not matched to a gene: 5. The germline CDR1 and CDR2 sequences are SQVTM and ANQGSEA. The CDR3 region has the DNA TGCAGCGGGACAGGTCGGCACACTGAAGCTTTCTTT. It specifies CSGTGRHTEAFF.

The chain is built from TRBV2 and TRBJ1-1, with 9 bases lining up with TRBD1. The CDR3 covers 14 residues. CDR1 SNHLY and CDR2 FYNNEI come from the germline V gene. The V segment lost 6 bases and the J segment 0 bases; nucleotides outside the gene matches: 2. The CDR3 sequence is CASRDRGMNTEAFF. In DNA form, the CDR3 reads TGTGCCAGCAGGGACAGGGGCATGAACACTGAAGCTTTCTTT.

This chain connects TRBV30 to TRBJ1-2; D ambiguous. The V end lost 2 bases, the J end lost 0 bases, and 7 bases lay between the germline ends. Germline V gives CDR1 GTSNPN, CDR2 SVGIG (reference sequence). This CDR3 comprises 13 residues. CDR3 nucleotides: TGTGCCTGGAGTCCACCAGCTAACTATGGCTACACCTTC. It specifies CAWSPPANYGYTF.

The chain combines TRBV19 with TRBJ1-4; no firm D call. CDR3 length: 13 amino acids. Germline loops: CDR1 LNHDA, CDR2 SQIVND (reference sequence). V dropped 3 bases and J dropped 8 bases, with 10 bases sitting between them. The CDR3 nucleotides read TGTGCCAGTAGTATGAACGGACTAGAAAAACTGTTTTTT. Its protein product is CASSMNGLEKLFF.

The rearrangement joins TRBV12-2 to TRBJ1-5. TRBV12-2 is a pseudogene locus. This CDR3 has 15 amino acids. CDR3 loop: CASRFTPSGNQPQHF. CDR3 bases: TGTGCAAGTCGCTTCACACCCTCCGGGAATCAGCCCCAGCATTTT.